A selection of T cell receptor beta chains follows, all from one sample in a study of T cells in localized non-small cell lung cancer. The data were produced by immunoSEQ multiplex PCR, yet TCRdb's version contains in-frame clones alone and is incomplete. The sample lists approximately 83,000 clones, approximately 90% occurring once. Sequenced material: peripheral blood, taken before any cancer treatment. Every receptor here comes from a woman between 35 and 75 years old with stage I squamous cell lung carcinoma. Both conserved end residues are part of each CDR3. A D gene is named only where the DNA matches it firmly. Some rows mark clone size as missing; the rest say once, few, many or name a class of expanded clone.

clone_size	d_call	j_call	v_call	cdr3_nt	cdr3_aa
NA	NA	TRBJ1-6	TRBV6-5	TGTGCCAGCAGTTACCCCCGTTCACCCCTCCACTTT	CASSYPRSPLHF
few	NA	TRBJ1-1	TRBV19	TGTGCCAGTAGTCAACAAATGACAATCTACACTGAAGCTTTCTTT	CASSQQMTIYTEAFF
once	NA	TRBJ2-5	TRBV25-1	TGTGCCAGCAGTGGGGGACCGGCGGGAGAGACCCAGTACTTC	CASSGGPAGETQYF
NA	NA	TRBJ2-4	TRBV29-1	TGCAGCGTTGTATTATTACAGGGACGAAACATTCAGTACTTC	CSVVLLQGRNIQYF
NA	NA	TRBJ1-2	TRBV7-9	TGTGCCAGCAGCTCAGCCGTCTATGGCTACACCTTC	CASSSAVYGYTF
NA	NA	TRBJ2-7	TRBV7-9	TGTGCCAGCAGCTTAGGTAACCTTCTGACCTACGAGCAGTACTTC	CASSLGNLLTYEQYF
once	NA	TRBJ1-2	TRBV30	TGTGCCTGGAGTGGACCGGGGATCTACACCTTC	CAWSGPGIYTF
NA	NA	TRBJ1-5	TRBV7-8	TGTGCCAGCAGCTCCCCTGGAGGACGGAGGGGAAATCAGCCCCAGCATTTT	CASSSPGGRRGNQPQHF
NA	NA	TRBJ1-6	TRBV12-5	TGTGCTAGTGGCCTGGACAGCAGTAATTCACCCCTCCACTTT	CASGLDSSNSPLHF
NA	NA	TRBJ1-4	TRBV5-1	TGCGCCAGCAGCTCAGACAGTGGGAACGAAAAACTGTTTTTT	CASSSDSGNEKLFF
NA	NA	TRBJ1-1	TRBV5-1	TGCGCCAGCAGCTTGGACGGCCTGAGCACTGAAGCTTTCTTT	CASSLDGLSTEAFF
NA	NA	TRBJ2-7	TRBV5-1	TGCGCCAGCAGCTTTAGCGACGAGCAGTACTTC	CASSFSDEQYF
NA	NA	TRBJ1-6	TRBV9	TGTGCCAGCAGCAGTAGTACAGGATATTCACCCCTCCACTTT	CASSSSTGYSPLHF
NA	NA	TRBJ1-1	TRBV1	TGCACAGAGACAGGCTTGAACACTGAAGCTTTCTTT	CTETGLNTEAFF
once	NA	TRBJ1-2	TRBV10-3	TGTGCCATCAGTGAGTCGCAAGGGAGGTATGGCTACACCTTC	CAISESQGRYGYTF
NA	NA	TRBJ1-2	TRBV19	TGTGCCAGTAGGGACGGAGGGAGGGTCTCTGGCTACACCTTC	CASRDGGRVSGYTF
once	NA	TRBJ1-6	TRBV27	TGTGCCAGCAGTTTAACCGGGCCGAGAAGCTCACCCCTCCACTTT	CASSLTGPRSSPLHF
NA	TRBD1	TRBJ2-7	TRBV2	TGTGCCAGCAGTGAAGCGAGGGGCCCGCGGACAGGGAGGTACGAGCAGTACTTC	CASSEARGPRTGRYEQYF
NA	NA	TRBJ1-4	TRBV6-1	TGTGCCAGCAGTGACAGGGTTGGTGAAAAACTGTTTTTT	CASSDRVGEKLFF
NA	NA	TRBJ1-2	TRBV19	TGTGCCAGTAGTCTCCTTGACAGCAACTATGGCTACACCTTC	CASSLLDSNYGYTF
few	TRBD2	TRBJ2-1	TRBV7-8	TGTGCCAGCAGCTTGTCGGGGGGTAATGAGCAGTTCTTC	CASSLSGGNEQFF
NA	TRBD1	TRBJ1-1	TRBV10-3	TGTGCCATCAGCCGAGCAGGGGGCCGTGAAAACACTGAAGCTTTCTTT	CAISRAGGRENTEAFF
NA	NA	TRBJ2-3	TRBV5-1	TGCGCCAGCAAGGTAGACCCTACAGATACGCAGTATTTT	CASKVDPTDTQYF
once	NA	TRBJ1-1	TRBV6-6	TGTGCCAGCCGAGGCGGGGGGCCTGACACTGAAGCTTTCTTT	CASRGGGPDTEAFF
NA	NA	TRBJ1-2	TRBV7-9	TGTGCCAGCAGCATAGATCATAATGGCTACACCTTC	CASSIDHNGYTF
NA	TRBD2	TRBJ2-3	TRBV2	TGTGCCAGCCGGGGACTAGCGCTTGATACGCAGTATTTT	CASRGLALDTQYF
NA	NA	TRBJ2-6	TRBV18	TGTGCCAGCTCTCTGAGATTAAACACTGGGGCCAACGTCCTGACTTTC	CASSLRLNTGANVLTF
NA	NA	TRBJ1-1	TRBV9	TGTGCCAGCAGCGTAGGAATTTATATGAACACTGAAGCTTTCTTT	CASSVGIYMNTEAFF
NA	NA	TRBJ1-1	TRBV18	TGTGCCAGCTCAGGACAGAAGAACACTGAAGCTTTCTTT	CASSGQKNTEAFF
NA	TRBD1	TRBJ2-7	TRBV10-3	TGTGCCATCAGTGATGGGGACAGGGGAGACGAGCAGTACTTC	CAISDGDRGDEQYF
NA	NA	TRBJ1-2	TRBV27	TGTGCCAGCAGTCCCCATGCAGGGTTGGGCTATGGCTACACCTTC	CASSPHAGLGYGYTF
NA	NA	TRBJ1-1	TRBV5-5	TGTGCCAGCAGCTTGAAGTCCACTGAAGCTTTCTTT	CASSLKSTEAFF
once	TRBD2	TRBJ2-3	TRBV2	TGTGCCAGCAGGAATAAGGCGGGGGGAAGCACAGATACGCAGTATTTT	CASRNKAGGSTDTQYF
NA	TRBD1	TRBJ1-2	TRBV9	TGTGCCAGCAGCGTAGGTGACAGGGGTTTAGCTAACTATGGCTACACCTTC	CASSVGDRGLANYGYTF
once	TRBD1	TRBJ1-2	TRBV5-1	TGCGCCAGCAGGGCTGGGGCTACAGGGGGCCATGGCTACACCTTC	CASRAGATGGHGYTF
NA	NA	TRBJ2-3	TRBV30	TGTGCCGCCGCCCGGGGAGGCGGGGACACAGATACGCAGTATTTT	CAAARGGGDTDTQYF
NA	NA	TRBJ1-6	TRBV10-3	TGTGCCATCAGTGAGGCAGATAATTCACCCCTCCACTTT	CAISEADNSPLHF
NA	NA	TRBJ2-4	TRBV6-1	TGTGCCTGTGACCGTGCCAAAAACATTCAGTACTTC	CACDRAKNIQYF
NA	NA	TRBJ2-7	TRBV5-1	TGCGCCAGCAGCTTGACAGGGCCCCAAGACTACGAGCAGTACTTC	CASSLTGPQDYEQYF
NA	NA	TRBJ2-2	TRBV30	TGTGCCTGGAGCCCTTCTATAGGGACCGGCGGGGAGCTGTTTTTT	CAWSPSIGTGGELFF
few	NA	TRBJ1-1	TRBV30	TGTGCTTGGGCCGGGGGCACTAGTATGAACACTGAAGCTTTCTTT	CAWAGGTSMNTEAFF
few	NA	TRBJ1-1	TRBV30	TGTGCCTGGAGACGGACAGCGAACACTGAAGCTTTCTTT	CAWRRTANTEAFF